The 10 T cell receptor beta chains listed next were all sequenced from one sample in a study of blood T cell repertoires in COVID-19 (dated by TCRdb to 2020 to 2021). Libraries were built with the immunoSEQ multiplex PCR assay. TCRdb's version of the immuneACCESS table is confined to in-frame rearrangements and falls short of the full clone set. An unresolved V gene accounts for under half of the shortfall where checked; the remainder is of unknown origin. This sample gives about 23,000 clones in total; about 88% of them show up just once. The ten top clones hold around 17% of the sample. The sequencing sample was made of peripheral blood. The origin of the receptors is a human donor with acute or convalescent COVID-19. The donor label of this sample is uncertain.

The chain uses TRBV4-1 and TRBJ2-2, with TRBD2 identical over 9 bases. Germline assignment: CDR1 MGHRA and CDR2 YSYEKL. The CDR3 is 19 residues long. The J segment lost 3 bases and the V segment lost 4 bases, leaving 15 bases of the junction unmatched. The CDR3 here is CASSPIGGSGRGDTGELFF. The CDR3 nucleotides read TGCGCCAGCAGCCCCATCGGGGGTAGCGGGAGAGGCGACACCGGGGAGCTGTTTTTT.

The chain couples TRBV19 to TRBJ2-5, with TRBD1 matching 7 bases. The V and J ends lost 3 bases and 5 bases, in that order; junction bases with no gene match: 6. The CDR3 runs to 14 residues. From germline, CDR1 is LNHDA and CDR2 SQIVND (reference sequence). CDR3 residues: CASSITGDGETQYF. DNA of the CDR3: TGTGCCAGTAGTATCACAGGGGATGGTGAGACCCAGTACTTC.

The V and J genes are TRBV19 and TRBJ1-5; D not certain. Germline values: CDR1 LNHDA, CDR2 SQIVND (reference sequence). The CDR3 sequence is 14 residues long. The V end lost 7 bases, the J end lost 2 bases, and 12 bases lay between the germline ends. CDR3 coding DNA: TGTGCCAGTAACAGCGTGGGAGGCAATCAGCCCCAGCATTTT. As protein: CASNSVGGNQPQHF.

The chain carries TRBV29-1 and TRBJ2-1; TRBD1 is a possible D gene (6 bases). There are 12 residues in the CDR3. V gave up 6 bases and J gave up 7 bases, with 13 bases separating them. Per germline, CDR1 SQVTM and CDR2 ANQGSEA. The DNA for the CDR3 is TGCAGCGTCGAACCGCAGGGGAATGAGCAGTTCTTC. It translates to CSVEPQGNEQFF.

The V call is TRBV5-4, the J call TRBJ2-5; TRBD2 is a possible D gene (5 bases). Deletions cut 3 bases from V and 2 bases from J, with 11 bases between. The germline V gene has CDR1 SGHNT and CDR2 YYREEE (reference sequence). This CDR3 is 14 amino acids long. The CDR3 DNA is TGTGCCAGCAGCTCATGGACTTTACAAGAGACCCAGTACTTC. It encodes CASSSWTLQETQYF.

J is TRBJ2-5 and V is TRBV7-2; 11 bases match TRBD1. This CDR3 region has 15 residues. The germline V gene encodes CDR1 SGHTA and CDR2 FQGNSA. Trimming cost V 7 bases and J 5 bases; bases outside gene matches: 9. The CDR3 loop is CASTRDRGVRETQYF. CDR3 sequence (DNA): TGTGCCAGCACCCGGGACAGGGGGGTGCGGGAGACCCAGTACTTC.

CDR3: CASRALAGGPGEQYF. The CDR3 bases are TGTGCCAGCAGGGCCCTAGCGGGAGGGCCGGGAGAGCAGTACTTC. The chain couples TRBV2 to TRBJ2-7; 12 bases map to TRBD2. CDR1 and CDR2 (germline): SNHLY, FYNNEI. The J segment lost 7 bases and the V segment lost 6 bases, leaving 10 bases of the junction unmatched. The CDR3 is 15 residues long. Using reference TRBV2 and TRBJ2-7 for the parts outside the CDR3, the full variable domain is EPEVTQTPSHQVTQMGQEVILRCVPISNHLYFYWYRQILGQKVEFLVSFYNNEISEKSEIFDDQFSVERPDGSNFTLKIRSTKLEDSAMYFCASRALAGGPGEQYFGPGTRLTVT.

The CDR3 coding sequence is TGCGCCAGCAGCTTGGAGCCGGGACAAGACTACGAGCAGTACTTC. This sequence encodes CASSLEPGQDYEQYF. The chain recombines TRBV5-1 with TRBJ2-7; tentatively, D is TRBD1 (6 bases). V was trimmed by 0 bases and J by 3 bases, leaving 13 bases between them. This CDR3 region has 15 residues. Germline V gives CDR1 SGHRS, CDR2 YFSETQ.

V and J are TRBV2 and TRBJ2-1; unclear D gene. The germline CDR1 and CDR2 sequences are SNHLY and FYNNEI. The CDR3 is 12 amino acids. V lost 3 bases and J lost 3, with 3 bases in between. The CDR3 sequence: CASSDGYNEQFF. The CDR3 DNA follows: TGTGCCAGCAGTGACGGCTACAATGAGCAGTTCTTC.

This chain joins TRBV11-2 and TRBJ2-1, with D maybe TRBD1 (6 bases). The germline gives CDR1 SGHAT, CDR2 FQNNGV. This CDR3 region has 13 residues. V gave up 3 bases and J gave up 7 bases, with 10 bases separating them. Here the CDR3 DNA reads TGTGCCAGCAGCTTCTCAGGGGTAAATGAGCAGTTCTTC. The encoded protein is CASSFSGVNEQFF.